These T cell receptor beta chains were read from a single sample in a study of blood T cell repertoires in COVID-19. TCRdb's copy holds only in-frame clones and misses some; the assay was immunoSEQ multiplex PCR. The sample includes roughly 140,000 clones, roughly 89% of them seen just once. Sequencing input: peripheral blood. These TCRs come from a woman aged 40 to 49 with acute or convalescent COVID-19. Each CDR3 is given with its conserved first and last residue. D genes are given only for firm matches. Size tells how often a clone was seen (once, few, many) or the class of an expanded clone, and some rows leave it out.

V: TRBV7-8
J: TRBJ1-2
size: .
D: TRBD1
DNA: TGTGCCAGCAGCTTAGAGGTGGGCAGGGGGTACTATGGCTACACCTTC
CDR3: CASSLEVGRGYYGYTF

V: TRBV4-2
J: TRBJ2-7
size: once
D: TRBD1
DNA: TGTGCCAGCAGCCAAGATCTTGGGTACAGGGGACCCTACGAGCAGTACTTC
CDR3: CASSQDLGYRGPYEQYF

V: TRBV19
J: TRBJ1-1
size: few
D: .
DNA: TGTGCCAGTAGTCCTCTGAACACTGAAGCTTTCTTT
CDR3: CASSPLNTEAFF

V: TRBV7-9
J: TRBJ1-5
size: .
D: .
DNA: TGTGCCAGCAGCTTATCGGTAGGCAATCAGCCCCAGCATTTT
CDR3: CASSLSVGNQPQHF

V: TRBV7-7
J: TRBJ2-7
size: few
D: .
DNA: TGTGCTAGCAGCTTAGATCCCTACTACGAGCAGTACTTC
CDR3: CASSLDPYYEQYF

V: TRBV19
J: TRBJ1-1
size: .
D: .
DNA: TGTGCCAGTAGTATGGACGGGGGGGCGAACACTGAAGCTTTCTTT
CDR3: CASSMDGGANTEAFF

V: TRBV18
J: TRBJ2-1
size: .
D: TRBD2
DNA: TGTGCCAGCTCACCACCTGGGAGCGGGGGTTCCTACAATGAGCAGTTCTTC
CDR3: CASSPPGSGGSYNEQFF

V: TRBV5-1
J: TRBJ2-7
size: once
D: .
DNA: TGCGCCAGCAGCCCTCGGGGACACCACTACGAGCAGTACTTC
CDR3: CASSPRGHHYEQYF

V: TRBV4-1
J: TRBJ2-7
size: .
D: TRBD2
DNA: TGCGCCAGCAGCCCTTGGACTAGCGGGAGGTTCGAGCAGTACTTC
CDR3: CASSPWTSGRFEQYF

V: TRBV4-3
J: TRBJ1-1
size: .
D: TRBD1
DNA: TGCGCCAGCAGCCAAGGGGGGACAGAGAACACTGAAGCTTTCTTT
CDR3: CASSQGGTENTEAFF

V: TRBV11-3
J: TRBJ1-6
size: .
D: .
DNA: TGTGCCAGCAGCTTATACTACAATTCACCCCTCCACTTT
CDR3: CASSLYYNSPLHF

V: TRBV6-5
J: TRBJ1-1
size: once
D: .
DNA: TGTGCCAGCAGCCGACTCCCGGGAACTGAAGCTTTCTTT
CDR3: CASSRLPGTEAFF

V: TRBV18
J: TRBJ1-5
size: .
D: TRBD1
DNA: TGTGCCAGCTCACTCTTGACAGGGATCGATCAGCCCCAGCATTTT
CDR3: CASSLLTGIDQPQHF

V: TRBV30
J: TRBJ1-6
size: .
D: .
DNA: TGTGCCTGGAGGGGGGCGTATAATTCACCCCTCCACTTT
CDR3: CAWRGAYNSPLHF

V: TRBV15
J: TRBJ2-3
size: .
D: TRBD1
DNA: TGTGCCACCAGCAGAGGACAGGGGTCCACAGATACGCAGTATTTT
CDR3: CATSRGQGSTDTQYF

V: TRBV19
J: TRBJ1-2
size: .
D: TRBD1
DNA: TGTGCCAGTAACTCGCCCGGGACAGGGCTCGGCTACACCTTC
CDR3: CASNSPGTGLGYTF

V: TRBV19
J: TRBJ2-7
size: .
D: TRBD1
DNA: TGTGCCAGTAGTATCTCGGACAGGGGAGGCGCCGAGCAGTACTTC
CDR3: CASSISDRGGAEQYF

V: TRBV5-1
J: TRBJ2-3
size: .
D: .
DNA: TGCGCCAGCAGCTTCGGGTGGGATACGCAGTATTTT
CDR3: CASSFGWDTQYF

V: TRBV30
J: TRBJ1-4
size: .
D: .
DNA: TGTGCCACGGACGGGGGGCGCGGGGAAAAACTGTTTTTT
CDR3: CATDGGRGEKLFF

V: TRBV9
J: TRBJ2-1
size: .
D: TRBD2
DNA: TGTGCCAGCAGCGTATGGTCTAGCGGGGGGGCCAGCGGCAATGAGCAGTTCTTC
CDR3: CASSVWSSGGASGNEQFF

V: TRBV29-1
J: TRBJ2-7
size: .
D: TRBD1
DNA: TGCAGCGTCCAGGCAGGGGGCGAGCAGTACTTC
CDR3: CSVQAGGEQYF

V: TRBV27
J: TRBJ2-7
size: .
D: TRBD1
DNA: TGTGCCAGCAGGACAGACAGGGGGCTCGAGCAGTACTTC
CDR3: CASRTDRGLEQYF

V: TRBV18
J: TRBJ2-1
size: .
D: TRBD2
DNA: TGTGCCGGCTCGACTAGCCGGTCCTACAATGAGCAGTTCTTC
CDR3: CAGSTSRSYNEQFF

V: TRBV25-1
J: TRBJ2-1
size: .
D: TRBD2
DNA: TGTGCCAGCAGAGTAGCGGGGGGCTACTACAATGAGCAGTTCTTC
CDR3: CASRVAGGYYNEQFF

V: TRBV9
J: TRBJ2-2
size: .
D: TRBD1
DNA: TGTGCCAGCAGCTTAGGACAGGGCGAGCTGTTTTTT
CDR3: CASSLGQGELFF

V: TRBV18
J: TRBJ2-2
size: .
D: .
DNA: TGTGCCAGCTCACCACCGTCAACCGGGGAGCTGTTTTTT
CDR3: CASSPPSTGELFF

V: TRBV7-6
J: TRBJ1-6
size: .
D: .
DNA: TGTGCCAGCAGCCCTAGTTCGGCCAGCTCCTATAATTCACCCCTCCACTTT
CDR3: CASSPSSASSYNSPLHF

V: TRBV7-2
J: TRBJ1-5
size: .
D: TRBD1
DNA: TGTGCCAGCAGTACAGGGGATCAGCCCCAGCATTTT
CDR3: CASSTGDQPQHF

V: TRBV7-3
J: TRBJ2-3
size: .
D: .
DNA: TGTGCCAGCAGCTTAGGGCAGGGAAGGGGGAGCACAGATACGCAGTATTTT
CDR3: CASSLGQGRGSTDTQYF